These 21 T cell receptor beta chains share one sample of origin, sequenced in a study of blood T cell repertoires in COVID-19. Sequencing was performed with immunoSEQ multiplex PCR; in TCRdb, only in-frame clones are kept and a portion is missing. Of around 500,000 clones listed, approximately 83% are singletons. Sequenced sample: peripheral blood. The receptors here all came from a human donor in a cohort sampled during active COVID-19.

The J gene is TRBJ2-3, the V gene TRBV6-5; tentatively, D is TRBD1 (6 bases). The germline V gene has CDR1 MNHEY and CDR2 SVGAGI. Trimming left V 7 bases short and J 0 bases short, with 11 bases between. This CDR3 has 14 residues. CDR3 bases: TGTGCCAGCAATCTGGGGGCCAGCACAGATACGCAGTATTTT. Translating gives CASNLGASTDTQYF.

The V call is TRBV6-5, the J call TRBJ2-2; perhaps TRBD2 as D (6 bases). The CDR3 consists of 12 residues. The V end lost 4 bases, the J end lost 9 bases, and 9 bases lay between the germline ends. Germline CDR1 is MNHEY and CDR2 is SVGAGI. The CDR3 DNA is TGTGCCAGCAGTTTGGGAGGCCGGGAGCTGTTTTTT. It specifies CASSLGGRELFF.

The genes are TRBV30 and TRBJ1-5; TRBD1 aligns across 10 bases. After removal of 4 bases from V and 6 bases from J, the junction contained 6 bases not matched to a gene. The CDR3 is made up of 14 amino acids. Germline-derived CDR1 and CDR2 are GTSNPN and SVGIG (reference sequence). The CDR3 nucleotides read TGTGCCTGGACCGGGACAGGGGACGTTCAGCCCCAGCATTTT. Amino acid sequence: CAWTGTGDVQPQHF.

The chain couples TRBV4-2 to TRBJ2-7, with 8 bases lining up with TRBD1. This CDR3 comprises 15 residues. The junction had 3 bases not matched to a gene; V was cut back by 0 bases and J by 2 bases. Per germline, CDR1 LGHNA and CDR2 YNFKEQ. CDR3 coding DNA: TGTGCCAGCAGCCAAGAGGAGACAGGGGCCTACGAGCAGTACTTC. Its protein is CASSQEETGAYEQYF.

The V and J genes are TRBV10-2 and TRBJ1-2, with a possible D match to TRBD1 (6 bases). This CDR3 has 15 residues. Germline CDR1 reads WSHSY; CDR2 reads SAAADI. Trimming took 9 bases from V and 2 from J, leaving 19 bases between them. The CDR3 sequence is CASRAPEGENYGYTF. The CDR3 region has the DNA TGCGCCAGTAGGGCCCCCGAGGGGGAAAACTATGGCTACACCTTC.

This clone was detected a few times. This CDR3 is CASSQDWADNAYEQYF. The CDR3 DNA reads TGCGCCAGCAGCCAAGATTGGGCAGACAACGCCTACGAGCAGTACTTC. The rearrangement joins TRBV4-1 to TRBJ2-7; D is unresolved. Germline V gene lookup returns CDR1 MGHRA and CDR2 YSYEKL. The CDR3 has 16 amino acids. The germline V and J ends were trimmed by 0 bases and 2 bases, with 14 bases remaining between them.

V and J are TRBV5-1 and TRBJ1-1; 7 nucleotides match TRBD1. Looked up from germline, CDR1 is SGHRS and CDR2 is YFSETQ. J was trimmed by 5 bases and V by 4 bases; bases with no gene match: 8. CDR3 size: 14 residues. CDR3 residues: CASSPFGQETEAFF. DNA of the CDR3: TGCGCCAGCAGCCCTTTCGGACAGGAGACTGAAGCTTTCTTT.

The gene calls are TRBV27 and TRBJ2-1, with 7 bases lining up with TRBD1. J was trimmed by 4 bases and V by 4 bases; bases with no gene match: 10. Per germline, CDR1 MNHEY and CDR2 SMNVEV (reference sequence). The CDR3 is 16 amino acids. CDR3: CASSSGQIKNYNEQFF. CDR3 DNA: TGTGCCAGCAGTTCGGGACAGATTAAGAATTACAATGAGCAGTTCTTC.

This chain uses TRBV5-1 with TRBJ2-2; a possible D gene is TRBD2 (5 bases). Germline loops: CDR1 SGHRS, CDR2 YFSETQ. Trimming removed 7 bases at V and 2 bases at J, with 9 bases between. The CDR3 has 13 amino acids. This CDR3 is CASYTGNTGELFF. CDR3 sequence (DNA): TGCGCCAGCTATACGGGAAACACCGGGGAGCTGTTTTTT.

The chain joins TRBV4-2 to TRBJ2-1; 10 nucleotides agree with TRBD2. The germline CDR1 and CDR2 sequences are LGHNA and YNFKEQ. V lost 2 bases to trimming and J lost 7 bases; unmatched junction nucleotides: 8. The CDR3 sequence is 16 residues long. CDR3 amino acids: CASSQLLAGVGNEQFF. Written as DNA, the CDR3 is TGTGCCAGCAGCCAATTGCTAGCGGGAGTCGGGAATGAGCAGTTCTTC.

The genes are TRBV7-9 and TRBJ2-1; 11 bases fit TRBD2. CDR1 SEHNR and CDR2 FQNEAQ come from the germline V gene (reference sequence). J lost 6 bases, V lost 5 bases, and 3 bases had no gene match. The CDR3 sequence is 14 residues long. CDR3 coding DNA: TGTGCCAGCAGCGTAGGGACTAGCGGCAATGAGCAGTTCTTC. This codes for CASSVGTSGNEQFF.

The V and J genes are TRBV19 and TRBJ2-6; 9 bases are shared with TRBD1. The CDR3 has 18 amino acids. Per the germline V gene, CDR1 is LNHDA and CDR2 is SQIVND (reference sequence). V lost 10 bases to trimming and J lost 0 bases; unmatched junction nucleotides: 13. In DNA, the CDR3 is TGTGCCACCGGGACAACGGGACAGGGTCTCTCTGGGGCCAACGTCCTGACTTTC. It specifies CATGTTGQGLSGANVLTF.

The rearrangement links TRBV24-1 to TRBJ2-1, with a possible D match to TRBD2 (6 bases). Germline CDR1 and CDR2: KGHDR and SFDVKD. The length of the CDR3 is 15 residues. Trimming pared 1 base from V and 6 bases from J, leaving 12 bases between. This CDR3 reads CATSDFGGGINEQFF. The CDR3 coding sequence is TGTGCCACCAGTGATTTCGGGGGAGGTATCAATGAGCAGTTCTTC.

To note about this clone: The sample contains more than one DNA sequence encoding this CDR3. The chain has TRBV30 and TRBJ2-7; tentatively, D is TRBD1 (6 bases). The ends were cut back, 2 bases at V and 3 bases at J, with 8 bases in the middle. There are 12 residues in the CDR3. Germline CDR1 and CDR2: GTSNPN and SVGIG (reference sequence). The CDR3 is CAWSRGGYEQYF. The CDR3 DNA reads TGTGCCTGGAGTAGAGGGGGCTACGAGCAGTACTTC. The variable domain in full, completed from reference TRBV30 and TRBJ2-7, reads SQTIHQWPATLVQPVGSPLSLECTVEGTSNPNLYWYRQAAGRGLQLLFYSVGIGQISSEVPQNLSASRPQDRQFILSSKKLLLSDSGFYLCAWSRGGYEQYFGPGTRLTVT.

This rearrangement joins TRBV11-2 to TRBJ1-1; D gene ambiguous. The CDR3 loop spans 14 amino acids. Deletions cut 3 bases from V and 1 base from J, with 9 bases between. Germline V gene data show CDR1 as SGHAT and CDR2 as FQNNGV. The CDR3 reads CASSFTRQNTEAFF. In nucleotides, the CDR3 is TGTGCCAGCAGCTTCACTAGACAGAACACTGAAGCTTTCTTT.

The V call is TRBV7-9, the J call TRBJ2-7, with 8 positions matching TRBD1. CDR3 length: 14 residues. The germline V gene has CDR1 SEHNR and CDR2 FQNEAQ (reference sequence). Trimming cost V 5 bases and J 0 bases; bases outside gene matches: 3. The CDR3: CASSQDRVSYEQYF. As DNA, the CDR3 is TGTGCCAGCAGCCAGGACAGGGTCTCCTACGAGCAGTACTTC. The whole variable domain, remainder taken from reference TRBV7-9 and TRBJ2-7, is DTGVSQNPRHKITKRGQNVTFRCDPISEHNRLYWYRQTLGQGPEFLTYFQNEAQLEKSRLLSDRFSAERPKGSFSTLEIQRTEQGDSAMYLCASSQDRVSYEQYFGPGTRLTVT.

CDR3: CASSTSLISGRTYEQYF. CDR3 coding DNA: TGTGCCAGCAGTACCTCTCTAATCAGCGGGAGGACCTACGAGCAGTACTTC. The chain links TRBV6-2 or TRBV6-3 to TRBJ2-7, with TRBD2 matching over 9 bases. Per germline, CDR1 MNHEY and CDR2 SVGEGT. The CDR3 covers 17 residues. Trimming at V came to 5 bases and at J to 2 bases, leaving 13 bases not matched to a gene.

This clone showed up just once. In the same sample, other DNA sequences code for this CDR3. This chain links TRBV19 with TRBJ1-1, with a weak D call TRBD1 (5 bases). The CDR3 contains 13 residues. Germline lookup yields CDR1 LNHDA and CDR2 SQIVND (reference sequence). V was trimmed by 1 base and J by 4 bases, leaving 7 bases between them. This CDR3 reads CASSIGQGTEAFF. CDR3 sequence (DNA): TGTGCCAGTAGTATAGGGCAGGGCACTGAAGCTTTCTTT. The full variable domain, in which reference TRBV19 and TRBJ1-1 provide the parts outside the CDR3, is DGGITQSPKYLFRKEGQNVTLSCEQNLNHDAMYWYRQDPGQGLRLIYYSQIVNDFQKGDIAEGYSVSREKKESFPLTVTSAQKNPTAFYLCASSIGQGTEAFFGQGTRLTVV.

The V gene is TRBV5-4, the J gene TRBJ2-4; D call uncertain. V was pared by 4 bases and J by 9 bases, with 11 bases between. Germline CDR1 and CDR2: SGHNT and YYREEE (reference sequence). This CDR3 region has 12 residues. CDR3 sequence reads: CASSPDWAIQYF. The CDR3 coding sequence is TGTGCCAGCAGCCCGGATTGGGCCATTCAGTACTTC.

The V and J genes are TRBV3-1 (or the pseudogene TRBV3-2) and TRBJ2-1, with TRBD2 matching 7 bases. Germline loops: CDR1 LGHDT, CDR2 YNNKEL (reference sequence). Germline trimming cut 4 bases from V and 3 bases from J; bases unmatched to any gene: 9. The CDR3 spans 16 residues. The CDR3 loop reads CASSPPSGLDYNEQFF. The CDR3 nucleotides read TGTGCCAGCAGCCCCCCCTCCGGACTAGACTACAATGAGCAGTTCTTC.

V usage is TRBV14 and J usage is TRBJ1-2; tentative D call: TRBD1 (5 bases). Germline V gene sequence: CDR1 SGHDN, CDR2 FVKESK. The V end was cut by 0 bases, the J end by 7 bases, with 15 bases between. The CDR3 spans 15 residues. The CDR3 sequence: CASSQDLRVPAGYTF. For the CDR3, the DNA is TGTGCCAGCAGCCAAGATCTCAGGGTACCTGCTGGCTACACCTTC.